Following are 25 T cell receptor beta chains from one sample sequenced in a study of cytotoxic CD8 clonotypes in ibrutinib-treated CLL. The method was immunoSEQ multiplex PCR; TCRdb's version includes in-frame clones alone and lacks a portion of them. The sample comprises some 160,000 clones, 81% of which are singletons, and roughly 2% rests with the top ten. The specimen was PBMCs, collected after 12 months of ibrutinib treatment. Every receptor here comes from a human donor with chronic lymphocytic leukemia.

This rearrangement joins TRBV4-3 to TRBJ2-3, with 8 bases lining up with TRBD2. V was pared by 0 bases and J by 5 bases, with 10 bases of the junction left unmatched. Germline CDR1 LGHNA, CDR2 YSLEER. The CDR3 consists of 17 residues. CDR3 bases: TGCGCCAGCAGCCAAGATGATGGGGCGGGAGGCCAAGATACGCAGTATTTT. Its protein is CASSQDDGAGGQDTQYF.

CDR3 residues: CASSLQHTGGNQPQHF. CDR3 sequence (DNA): TGTGCCAGTAGCCTGCAACACACAGGGGGCAATCAGCCCCAGCATTTT. The chain has TRBV19 and TRBJ1-5; 7 nucleotides agree with TRBD1. The V and J ends lost 6 bases and 2 bases, in that order; junction bases with no gene match: 10. The germline V gene encodes CDR1 LNHDA and CDR2 SQIVND (reference sequence). CDR3 length equals 16 residues.

The CDR3 DNA sequence: TGCGCCAGCAGCCAAAGACAGGGTTCGTTCGTTGCAGATACGCAGTATTTT. Residues: CASSQRQGSFVADTQYF. The chain links TRBV4-1 to TRBJ2-3; 7 nucleotides agree with TRBD1. This CDR3 is 17 amino acids long. J lost 4 bases, V lost 2 bases, and 12 bases had no gene match. Germline V gives CDR1 MGHRA, CDR2 YSYEKL.

The chain has TRBV27 and TRBJ2-3; possible D gene TRBD2, 6 bases. The CDR3 is 17 amino acids. Germline CDR1 and CDR2: MNHEY and SMNVEV (reference sequence). Trimming took off 6 bases at V and 1 base at J, with 20 bases between the two ends. DNA of the CDR3: TGTGCCAGCAGCACCCTTCCGGGAGAAGCAGGCACAGATACGCAGTATTTT. This gives the protein CASSTLPGEAGTDTQYF.

The chain has TRBV7-9 and TRBJ1-4, with D unclear. The CDR3 is 15 residues long. Looked up from germline, CDR1 is SEHNR and CDR2 is FQNEAQ (reference sequence). Trimming shortened V by 5 bases and J by 7 bases, and 17 bases separated the two germline ends. DNA for the CDR3: TGTGCCAGCAGCCTAGGACTGGGTCCAAGTGAAAAACTGTTTTTT. Translating gives CASSLGLGPSEKLFF.

The chain combines TRBV7-8 with TRBJ1-3, with TRBD1 identical over 8 bases. CDR1 and CDR2 (germline): SGHVS, FQNEAQ. V lost 5 bases, J lost 4 bases, and 7 bases stayed unmatched. The length of the CDR3 is 15 residues. DNA of the CDR3: TGTGCCAGCAGCCGGGGACAGGCGTCCGGAAACACCATATATTTT. This codes for CASSRGQASGNTIYF. The complete variable domain, with remaining parts taken from reference TRBV7-8 and TRBJ1-3, reads GAGVSQSPRYKVAKRGQDVALRCDPISGHVSLFWYQQALGQGPEFLTYFQNEAQLDKSGLPSDRFFAERPEGSVSTLKIQRTQQEDSAVYLCASSRGQASGNTIYFGEGSWLTVV.

The chain has TRBV11-2 and TRBJ2-3; D is unclear. This CDR3 contains 13 residues. Germline-derived CDR1 and CDR2 are SGHAT and FQNNGV. V was clipped by 5 bases and J by 7 bases, with 13 bases between them. The CDR3 nucleotides are TGTGCCAGCAGCCTCGAGATGGGATATACGCAGTATTTT. Protein: CASSLEMGYTQYF.

The rearrangement joins TRBV7-9 to TRBJ1-1, with no clear D. CDR3 size: 15 residues. Trimming left V 5 bases short and J 0 bases short, with 13 bases between. Germline values: CDR1 SEHNR, CDR2 FQNEAQ (reference sequence). The chain's CDR3 is CASSLYYIMNTEAFF. DNA for the CDR3: TGTGCCAGCAGCCTCTATTACATAATGAACACTGAAGCTTTCTTT.

This clone was picked up one time. In DNA, the CDR3 is TGTGCCTGGAGTAACCTTCTGCGGGGGCGGACTGAAGCTTTCTTT. Translating gives CAWSNLLRGRTEAFF. This chain links TRBV30 with TRBJ1-1; tentative D call: TRBD1 (6 bases). Trimming shortened V by 2 bases and J by 5 bases, and 18 bases separated the two germline ends. CDR3 length equals 15 residues. Germline CDR1 reads GTSNPN; CDR2 reads SVGIG (reference sequence).

The V and J genes are TRBV25-1 and TRBJ2-1; 8 positions agree with TRBD2. The V and J ends lost 8 bases and 4 bases, in that order; junction bases with no gene match: 7. CDR3 length: 14 amino acids. The V gene's germline CDR1 is MGHDK and CDR2 SYGVNS. The DNA for the CDR3 is TGTGCCAGCCTAAGCGGGAGCAGGTACAATGAGCAGTTCTTC. This gives the protein CASLSGSRYNEQFF.

The gene calls are TRBV30 and TRBJ2-5, with D tentatively TRBD1 (7 bases). The CDR3 is made up of 12 amino acids. CDR1 is GTSNPN, CDR2 SVGIG, per germline (reference sequence). V shed 5 bases and J shed 7 bases, with 14 bases lying between them. The DNA of the CDR3 is TGTGCCTGGGGGCGGGACAGCGGGACCCAGTACTTC. Translating it yields CAWGRDSGTQYF. Combining the CDR3 with reference TRBV30 and TRBJ2-5 gives the whole variable domain SQTIHQWPATLVQPVGSPLSLECTVEGTSNPNLYWYRQAAGRGLQLLFYSVGIGQISSEVPQNLSASRPQDRQFILSSKKLLLSDSGFYLCAWGRDSGTQYFGPGTRLLVL.

The chain joins TRBV11-2 to TRBJ2-7, with D perhaps given as TRBD1 or TRBD2 (6 bases each). This CDR3 region has 16 residues. V lost 7 bases and J lost 0, with 19 bases in between. In germline, CDR1 is SGHAT, CDR2 FQNNGV. The CDR3 DNA reads TGTGCCAGCACCCTGGGGCGGGACAACAACTCCTACGAGCAGTACTTC. Translated: CASTLGRDNNSYEQYF.

The CDR3, as DNA: TGTGCCAGCAGTTTTCAGACAGGGCGGCAAGAGACCCAGTACTTC. Protein: CASSFQTGRQETQYF. The J gene is TRBJ2-5, the V gene TRBV28, with 7 bases lining up with TRBD1. The CDR3 runs to 15 residues. Germline V gives CDR1 MDHEN, CDR2 SYDVKM. V shed 3 bases and J 2 bases; nucleotides not matched to a gene: 6.

The chain employs TRBV6-5 and TRBJ1-1; D is perhaps TRBD1 (6 bases). V was shortened by 7 bases and J by 1 base, with 13 bases between the two germline ends. Germline CDR1 MNHEY, CDR2 SVGAGI. CDR3 size: 14 residues. CDR3 sequence reads: CASNGGARNTEAFF. Written as DNA, the CDR3 is TGTGCCAGCAATGGGGGGGCCCGGAACACTGAAGCTTTCTTT.

The chain has TRBV9 and TRBJ1-2; 9 bases agree with TRBD1. CDR1 is SGDLS and CDR2 is YYNGEE in the germline V gene. The CDR3 spans 15 residues. V was pared by 3 bases and J by 7 bases, with 10 bases of the junction left unmatched. CDR3 sequence: CASSEGGQGRAGYTF. In DNA, the CDR3 is TGTGCCAGCAGCGAGGGGGGACAGGGAAGGGCTGGCTACACCTTC.

This CDR3 reads CASSVRVAWNTIYF. The CDR3 DNA reads as TGTGCCAGCAGCGTCCGGGTGGCTTGGAACACCATATATTTT. The rearrangement uses TRBV28 and TRBJ1-3, with D unclear. Trimming left V 6 bases short and J 7 bases short, with 16 bases between. CDR1 MDHEN and CDR2 SYDVKM come from the germline V gene. The CDR3 runs 14 residues.

The DNA for the CDR3 is TGTGCCAGCAGTCCGTGGACAGGGGGGACCAATGAGCAGTTCTTC. It codes for CASSPWTGGTNEQFF. This chain connects TRBV27 to TRBJ2-1; TRBD1 matches at 10 bases. Germline assignment: CDR1 MNHEY and CDR2 SMNVEV (reference sequence). The CDR3 contains 15 residues. V lost 5 bases, J lost 6 bases, and 7 bases stayed unmatched.

The chain carries TRBV5-6 and TRBJ1-4; perhaps TRBD1 as D (5 bases). Germline CDR1 and CDR2: SGHDT and YYEEEE. Between the trimmed V and J ends, which lost 9 bases and 6 bases, there was a span of 12 bases. This CDR3 contains 12 residues. Here the CDR3 reads CATARGDEKLFF. The CDR3 DNA follows: TGTGCCACGGCAAGGGGAGATGAAAAACTGTTTTTT.

This rearrangement joins TRBV5-1 to TRBJ1-2; D is unresolved. This CDR3 region has 17 residues. V was trimmed by 4 bases and J by 0 bases, leaving 19 bases between them. The germline V gene has CDR1 SGHRS and CDR2 YFSETQ. In DNA, the CDR3 is TGCGCCAGCAGCAGTACCCCCGGCGGTTCCTCTAACTATGGCTACACCTTC. This gives the protein CASSSTPGGSSNYGYTF.

The chain uses TRBV7-9 and TRBJ1-1, with a weak D call TRBD1 (5 bases). CDR1 and CDR2 (germline): SEHNR, FQNEAQ (reference sequence). The CDR3 is 14 amino acids. With 6 bases removed from V and 2 bases from J, the gap between germline ends came to 13 bases. The CDR3 DNA reads TGTGCCAGCAGTTTAACGGGGGGAAACACTGAAGCTTTCTTT. Translation gives CASSLTGGNTEAFF. Full variable domain (outside the CDR3, taken from reference TRBV7-9 and TRBJ1-1): DTGVSQNPRHKITKRGQNVTFRCDPISEHNRLYWYRQTLGQGPEFLTYFQNEAQLEKSRLLSDRFSAERPKGSFSTLEIQRTEQGDSAMYLCASSLTGGNTEAFFGQGTRLTVV.

This clone appeared a few times. This chain connects TRBV27 to TRBJ2-4; 9 nucleotides match TRBD1. V shed 1 base, J shed 5 bases, and the junction held 6 bases outside the gene matches. This CDR3 spans 16 amino acids. CDR1 is MNHEY and CDR2 is SMNVEV in the germline V gene (reference sequence). The CDR3 DNA is TGTGCCAGCAGTTTATTAGGGACAGGGTTACAAAACATTCAGTACTTC. Encoded protein: CASSLLGTGLQNIQYF.

This clone was picked up one time. The chain uses TRBV27 and TRBJ1-6, with TRBD1 identical over 9 bases. The germline V gene encodes CDR1 MNHEY and CDR2 SMNVEV (reference sequence). This CDR3 spans 16 amino acids. V was pared by 5 bases and J by 9 bases, with 11 bases of the junction left unmatched. The CDR3 region is CASSTLIGQGSSPLHF. The CDR3 DNA sequence: TGTGCCAGCAGTACCTTAATAGGACAGGGGAGTTCACCCCTCCACTTT.

The chain has TRBV7-9 and TRBJ2-1, with D perhaps TRBD2 (8 bases). CDR1 and CDR2 from the germline V gene are SEHNR and FQNEAQ (reference sequence). CDR3 length: 17 amino acids. With 1 base removed from V and 0 bases from J, the gap between germline ends came to 13 bases. The CDR3 DNA reads TGTGCCAGCAGCTTAGGGCGGGGGGACAGCTCCTACAATGAGCAGTTCTTC. Protein: CASSLGRGDSSYNEQFF. Full variable domain (remainder filled in from reference TRBV7-9 and TRBJ2-1): DTGVSQNPRHKITKRGQNVTFRCDPISEHNRLYWYRQTLGQGPEFLTYFQNEAQLEKSRLLSDRFSAERPKGSFSTLEIQRTEQGDSAMYLCASSLGRGDSSYNEQFFGPGTRLTVL.

The rearrangement uses TRBV28 and TRBJ2-6; D is ambiguous. Trimming stripped 1 base from V and 1 base from J, with 5 bases between. This CDR3 has 15 amino acids. From germline, CDR1 is MDHEN and CDR2 SYDVKM. The CDR3 coding sequence is TGTGCCAGCAGTTTATTGACGTCTGGGGCCAACGTCCTGACTTTC. It yields the protein CASSLLTSGANVLTF.

This clone has only a few counts. Additional DNA sequences in this sample encode the identical CDR3. The V call is TRBV28, the J call TRBJ1-2; D possibly corresponds to TRBD1 (6 bases). Germline CDR1 MDHEN, CDR2 SYDVKM. V dropped 5 bases and J dropped 2 bases, with 9 bases sitting between them. This CDR3 region has 13 residues. In DNA form, the CDR3 reads TGTGCCAGCAGTATTACAGGGAACTATGGCTACACCTTC. Its translation is CASSITGNYGYTF.